Below, one TCR beta chain is given with its context. Separate from the roughly 700-subject first cohort was the approximately 130-subject validation cohort, to which the donors belonged. This entry belongs to a study of cytomegalovirus exposure and HLA in healthy donors. About the study: Later analysis reported that the roughly 120 validation repertoires shared the platform of the approximately 670 first-cohort repertoires.

This table comes from immunoSEQ multiplex PCR, and its TCRdb copy is limited to in-frame clones, with some not included. The sample consists of around 220,000 clones, around 80% of them appearing once. This CDR3 contains 13 residues. With 4 bases removed from V and 7 bases from J, the gap between germline ends came to 13 bases. In germline, CDR1 is SGHAT, CDR2 FQNNGV. This TCR was sampled from a woman in her 30s in good health and CMV-seropositive. This rearrangement joins TRBV11-2 to TRBJ1-1; D gene ambiguous. Input material: PBMCs. As DNA, the CDR3 is TGTGCCAGCAGCTCCACAAGGGCCATTGAAGCTTTCTTT. Translation gives CASSSTRAIEAFF.